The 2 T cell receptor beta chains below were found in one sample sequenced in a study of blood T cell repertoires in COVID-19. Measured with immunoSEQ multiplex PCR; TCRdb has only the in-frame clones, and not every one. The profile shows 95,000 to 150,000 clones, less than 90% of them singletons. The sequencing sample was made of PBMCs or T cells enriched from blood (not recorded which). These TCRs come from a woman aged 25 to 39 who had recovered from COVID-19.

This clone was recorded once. CDR3 nucleotides: TGTGCCAGCAGCCTACAAGACAGGGGGGGCAATCAGCCCCAGCATTTT. Protein product: CASSLQDRGGNQPQHF. The chain recombines TRBV4-2 with TRBJ1-5; 9 nucleotides line up with TRBD1. The CDR3 has 16 amino acids. Germline V gives CDR1 LGHNA, CDR2 YNFKEQ. Losses at the gene ends were 4 bases for V and 2 bases for J; bases not matched to a gene: 6.

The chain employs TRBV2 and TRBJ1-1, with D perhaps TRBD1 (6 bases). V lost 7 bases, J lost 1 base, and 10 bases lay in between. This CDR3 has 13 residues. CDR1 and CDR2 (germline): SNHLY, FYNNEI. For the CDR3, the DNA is TGTGCCAGCAAGAGCAGGGGGAACACTGAAGCTTTCTTT. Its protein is CASKSRGNTEAFF.